The following is a T cell receptor beta chain sequence with its context. Its antigen is as yet unknown. This entry is derived from a study of graft-versus-host responses after intestinal transplantation. V was trimmed by 1 base and J by 4 bases, leaving 16 bases between them. Germline V lookup: CDR1 SEHNR, CDR2 FQNEAQ (reference sequence). The CDR3 is 16 amino acids. Method: immunoSEQ multiplex PCR; TCRdb's copy keeps in-frame clones and lacks some. The table has over 90,000 clones, roughly 93% seen once. This receptor was taken from a human donor who received an intestinal transplant. This chain joins TRBV7-9 and TRBJ1-2; D gene uncertain. The material sequenced was unstimulated CD8+ T cells sorted from spleen or lymph node cells, taken before intestinal transplant. CDR3 residues: CASSLEAMSRTYGYTF. DNA of the CDR3: TGTGCCAGCAGCTTAGAAGCAATGTCCAGAACCTATGGCTACACCTTC.